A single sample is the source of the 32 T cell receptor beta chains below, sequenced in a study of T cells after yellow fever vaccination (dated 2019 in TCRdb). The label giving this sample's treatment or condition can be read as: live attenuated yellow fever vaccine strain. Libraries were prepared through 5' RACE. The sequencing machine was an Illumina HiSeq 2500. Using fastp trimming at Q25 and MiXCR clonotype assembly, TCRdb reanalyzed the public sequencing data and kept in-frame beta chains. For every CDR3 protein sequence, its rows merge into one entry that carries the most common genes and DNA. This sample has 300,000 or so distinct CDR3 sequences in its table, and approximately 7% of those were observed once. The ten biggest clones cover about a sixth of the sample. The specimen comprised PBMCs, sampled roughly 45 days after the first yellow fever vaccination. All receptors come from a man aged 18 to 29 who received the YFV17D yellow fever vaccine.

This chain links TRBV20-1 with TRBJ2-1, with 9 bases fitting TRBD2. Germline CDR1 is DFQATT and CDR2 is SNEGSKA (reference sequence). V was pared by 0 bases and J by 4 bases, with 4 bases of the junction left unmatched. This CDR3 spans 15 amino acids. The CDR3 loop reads CSARDGGGDYNEQFF. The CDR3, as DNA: TGCAGTGCTAGAGATGGCGGGGGGGATTACAATGAGCAGTTCTTC.

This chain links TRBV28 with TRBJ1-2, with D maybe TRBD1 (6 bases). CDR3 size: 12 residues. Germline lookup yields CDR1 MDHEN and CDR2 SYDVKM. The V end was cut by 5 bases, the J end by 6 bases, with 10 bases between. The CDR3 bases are TGTGCCAGCAGTCGGACAGATCATGGCTACACCTTC. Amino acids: CASSRTDHGYTF.

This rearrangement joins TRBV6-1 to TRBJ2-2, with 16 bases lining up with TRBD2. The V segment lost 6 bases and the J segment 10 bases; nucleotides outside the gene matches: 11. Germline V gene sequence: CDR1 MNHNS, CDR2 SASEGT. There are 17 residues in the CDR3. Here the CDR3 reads CASSRPGLAGGLEELFF. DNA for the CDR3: TGTGCCAGCAGCCGACCGGGACTAGCGGGGGGGCTTGAGGAGCTGTTTTTT.

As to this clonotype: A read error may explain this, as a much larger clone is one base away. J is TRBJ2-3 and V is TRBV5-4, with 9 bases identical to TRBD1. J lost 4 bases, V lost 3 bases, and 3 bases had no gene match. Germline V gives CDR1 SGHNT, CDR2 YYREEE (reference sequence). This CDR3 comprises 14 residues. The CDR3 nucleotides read TGTGCCAGCAGCTGGGGACAGGGTCCAGATACGCAGTATTTT. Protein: CASSWGQGPDTQYF.

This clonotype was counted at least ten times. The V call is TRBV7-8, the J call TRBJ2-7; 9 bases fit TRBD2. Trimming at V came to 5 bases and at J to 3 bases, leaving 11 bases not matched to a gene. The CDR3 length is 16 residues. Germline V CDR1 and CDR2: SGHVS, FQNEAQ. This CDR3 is CASSRVPGLALYEQYF. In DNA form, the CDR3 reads TGTGCCAGCAGCCGGGTTCCGGGACTAGCCCTCTACGAGCAGTACTTC.

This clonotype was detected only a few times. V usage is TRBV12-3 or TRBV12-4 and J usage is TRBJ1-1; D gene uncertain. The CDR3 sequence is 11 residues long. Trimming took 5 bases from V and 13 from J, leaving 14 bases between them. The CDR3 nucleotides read TGTGCCAGCAGTACTTCTTGGGGTGGTTTCTTT. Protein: CASSTSWGGFF.

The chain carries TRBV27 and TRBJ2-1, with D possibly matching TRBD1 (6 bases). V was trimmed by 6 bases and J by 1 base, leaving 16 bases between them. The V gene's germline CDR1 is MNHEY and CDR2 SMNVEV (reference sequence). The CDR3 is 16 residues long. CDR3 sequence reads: CASRGTGLRSYNEQFF. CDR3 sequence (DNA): TGTGCCAGCAGAGGTACAGGGCTGCGTTCCTACAATGAGCAGTTCTTC.

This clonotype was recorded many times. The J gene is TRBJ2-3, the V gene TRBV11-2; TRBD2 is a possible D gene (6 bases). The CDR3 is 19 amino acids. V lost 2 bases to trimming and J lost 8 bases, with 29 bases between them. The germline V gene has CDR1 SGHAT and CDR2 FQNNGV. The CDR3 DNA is TGTGCCAGCAGCTTAATTGCGATGATTTCTGGGGGGATTGCGGGTACGCAGTATTTT. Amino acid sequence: CASSLIAMISGGIAGTQYF.

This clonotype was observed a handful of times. The CDR3, as DNA: TGTGCCAGCTCACCGGGTGGGACAGCAAATTCACCCCTCCACTTT. Amino acid sequence: CASSPGGTANSPLHF. The V call is TRBV18, the J call TRBJ1-6; 7 positions match TRBD1. Trimming removed 3 bases from V and 7 bases from J; junction bases left unmatched: 6. Germline assignment: CDR1 KGHSH and CDR2 LQKENI. The CDR3 extends over 15 amino acids.

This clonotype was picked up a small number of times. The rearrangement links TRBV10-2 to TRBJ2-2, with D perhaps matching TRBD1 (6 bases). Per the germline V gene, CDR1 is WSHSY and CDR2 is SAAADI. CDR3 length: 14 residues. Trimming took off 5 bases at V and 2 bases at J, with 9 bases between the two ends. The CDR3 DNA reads TGCGCCAGCAGTCGGGACAAAAACACCGGGGAGCTGTTTTTT. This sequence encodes CASSRDKNTGELFF.

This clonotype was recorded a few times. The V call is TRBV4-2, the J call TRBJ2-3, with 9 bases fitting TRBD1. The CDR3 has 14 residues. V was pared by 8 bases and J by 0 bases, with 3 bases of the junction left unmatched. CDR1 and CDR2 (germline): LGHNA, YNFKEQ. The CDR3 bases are TGTGCCAGCCGTGGGACAGGGAGCACAGATACGCAGTATTTT. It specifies CASRGTGSTDTQYF.

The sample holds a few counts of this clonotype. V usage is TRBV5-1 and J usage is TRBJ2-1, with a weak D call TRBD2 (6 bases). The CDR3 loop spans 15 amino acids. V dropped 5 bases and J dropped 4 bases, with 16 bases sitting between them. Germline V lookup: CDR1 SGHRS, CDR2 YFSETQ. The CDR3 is CASSGSGGVYNEQFF. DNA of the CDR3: TGCGCCAGCAGTGGGTCTGGCGGGGTTTACAATGAGCAGTTCTTC.

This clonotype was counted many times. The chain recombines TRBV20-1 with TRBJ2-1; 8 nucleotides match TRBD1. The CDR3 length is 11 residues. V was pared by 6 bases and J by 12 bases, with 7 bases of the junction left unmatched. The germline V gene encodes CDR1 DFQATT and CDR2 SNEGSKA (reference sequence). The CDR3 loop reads CSAPRGRAQFF. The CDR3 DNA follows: TGCAGTGCCCCCAGGGGGCGGGCGCAGTTCTTC.

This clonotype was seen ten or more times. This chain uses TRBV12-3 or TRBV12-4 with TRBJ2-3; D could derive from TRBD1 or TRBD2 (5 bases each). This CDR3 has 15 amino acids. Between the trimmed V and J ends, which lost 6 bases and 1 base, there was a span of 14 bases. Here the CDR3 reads CASSTRDGRTDTQYF. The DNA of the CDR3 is TGTGCCAGCAGCACTAGGGACGGACGCACAGATACGCAGTATTTT.

CDR3 bases: TGCGCCAGCAGCTTGGGTACTAGCGGGGGGGCCGGAGATACGCAGTATTTT. Translated: CASSLGTSGGAGDTQYF. The V call is TRBV5-1, the J call TRBJ2-3; 13 nucleotides line up with TRBD2. The CDR3 sequence is 17 residues long. The V gene end was trimmed by 0 bases and the J gene end by 5 bases; junction bases not matched to a gene: 6. The germline gives CDR1 SGHRS, CDR2 YFSETQ.

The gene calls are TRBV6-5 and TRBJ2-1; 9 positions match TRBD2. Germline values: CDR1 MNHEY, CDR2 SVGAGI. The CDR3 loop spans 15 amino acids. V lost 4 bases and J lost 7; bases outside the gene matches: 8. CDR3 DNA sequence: TGTGCCAGCAGTTCTGTGCTAGCGGGGATGAATGAGCAGTTCTTC. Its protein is CASSSVLAGMNEQFF.

CDR3 coding DNA: TGTGCCAGCAGCATTTCCAGGGGCGCGTATAATTCACCCCTCCACTTT. This codes for CASSISRGAYNSPLHF. The rearrangement uses TRBV27 and TRBJ1-6, with D possibly being TRBD1 (6 bases). V was clipped by 6 bases and J by 4 bases, with 16 bases between them. The CDR3 has 16 residues. Germline assignment: CDR1 MNHEY and CDR2 SMNVEV (reference sequence).

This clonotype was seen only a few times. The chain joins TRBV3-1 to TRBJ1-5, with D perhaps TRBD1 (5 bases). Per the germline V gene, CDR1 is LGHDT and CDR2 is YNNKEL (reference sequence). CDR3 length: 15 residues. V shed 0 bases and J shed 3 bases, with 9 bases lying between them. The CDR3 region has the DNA TGTGCCAGCAGCCAAGACACAGGTCTCAATCAGCCCCAGCATTTT. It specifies CASSQDTGLNQPQHF. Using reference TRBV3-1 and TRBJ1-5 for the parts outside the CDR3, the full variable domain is DTAVSQTPKYLVTQMGNDKSIKCEQNLGHDTMYWYKQDSKKFLKIMFSYNNKELIINETVPNRFSPKSPDKAHLNLHINSLELGDSAVYFCASSQDTGLNQPQHFGDGTRLSIL.

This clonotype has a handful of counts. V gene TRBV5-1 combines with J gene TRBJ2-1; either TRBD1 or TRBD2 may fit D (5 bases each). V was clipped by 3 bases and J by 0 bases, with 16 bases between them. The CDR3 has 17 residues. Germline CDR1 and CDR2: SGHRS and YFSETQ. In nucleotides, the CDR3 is TGCGCCAGCAGCTCGGGATTGGGGGAGAGCTCCTACAATGAGCAGTTCTTC. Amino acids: CASSSGLGESSYNEQFF.

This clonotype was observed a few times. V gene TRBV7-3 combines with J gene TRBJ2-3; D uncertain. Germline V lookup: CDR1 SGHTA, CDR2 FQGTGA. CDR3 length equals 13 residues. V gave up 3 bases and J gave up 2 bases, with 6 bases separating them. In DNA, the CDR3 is TGTGCCAGCAGCTTGACCGACACAGATACGCAGTATTTT. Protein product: CASSLTDTDTQYF.

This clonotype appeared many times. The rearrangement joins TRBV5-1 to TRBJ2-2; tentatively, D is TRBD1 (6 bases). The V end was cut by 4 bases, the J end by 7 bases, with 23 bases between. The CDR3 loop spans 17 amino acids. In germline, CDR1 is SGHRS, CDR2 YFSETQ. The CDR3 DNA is TGCGCCAGCAGCCCGCCCCCGGGGACAATAGGCCTCGGGGAGCTGTTTTTT. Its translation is CASSPPPGTIGLGELFF.

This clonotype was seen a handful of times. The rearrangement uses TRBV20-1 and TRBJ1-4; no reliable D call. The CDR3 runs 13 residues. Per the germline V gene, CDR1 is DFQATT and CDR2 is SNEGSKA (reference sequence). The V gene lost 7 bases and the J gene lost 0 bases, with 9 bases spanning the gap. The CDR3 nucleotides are TGCAGTGTACCCTTTGCAACTAATGAAAAACTGTTTTTT. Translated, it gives CSVPFATNEKLFF.

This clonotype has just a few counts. The CDR3 DNA sequence: TGCAGTGCTAGAGGTGGAAGAGGTGAGCAGTTCTTC. Its translation: CSARGGRGEQFF. This rearrangement joins TRBV20-1 to TRBJ2-1; D remains ambiguous. Germline-derived CDR1 and CDR2 are DFQATT and SNEGSKA (reference sequence). This CDR3 spans 12 amino acids. The V gene lost 1 base and the J gene lost 9 bases, with 10 bases spanning the gap.

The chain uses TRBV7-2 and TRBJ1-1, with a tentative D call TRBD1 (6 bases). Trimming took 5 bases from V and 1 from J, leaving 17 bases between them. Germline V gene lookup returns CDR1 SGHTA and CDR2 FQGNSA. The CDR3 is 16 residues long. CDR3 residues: CASSKGVGRANTEAFF. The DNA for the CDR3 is TGTGCCAGCAGCAAGGGGGTGGGCAGGGCGAACACTGAAGCTTTCTTT.

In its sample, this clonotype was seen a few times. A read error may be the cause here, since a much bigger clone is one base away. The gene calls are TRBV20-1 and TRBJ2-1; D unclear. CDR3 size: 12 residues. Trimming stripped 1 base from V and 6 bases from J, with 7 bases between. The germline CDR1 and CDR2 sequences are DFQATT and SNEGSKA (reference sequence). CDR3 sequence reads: CSARGSGNEQFF. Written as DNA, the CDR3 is TGCAGTGCTAGAGGGTCGGGCAATGAGCAGTTCTTC.

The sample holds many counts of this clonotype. The CDR3 nucleotides are TGTGCCAGCAGCTTAGCAATCCAGGGAGGTAATCAGCCCCAGCATTTT. It codes for CASSLAIQGGNQPQHF. The genes are TRBV7-2 and TRBJ1-5, with a possible D match to TRBD1 (5 bases). V dropped 0 bases and J dropped 4 bases, with 13 bases sitting between them. Per the germline V gene, CDR1 is SGHTA and CDR2 is FQGNSA. CDR3 length: 16 residues. Supplemented by reference TRBV7-2 and TRBJ1-5, the full variable domain reads GAGVSQSPSNKVTEKGKDVELRCDPISGHTALYWYRQSLGQGLEFLIYFQGNSAPDKSGLPSDRFSAERTGGSVSTLTIQRTQQEDSAVYLCASSLAIQGGNQPQHFGDGTRLSIL.

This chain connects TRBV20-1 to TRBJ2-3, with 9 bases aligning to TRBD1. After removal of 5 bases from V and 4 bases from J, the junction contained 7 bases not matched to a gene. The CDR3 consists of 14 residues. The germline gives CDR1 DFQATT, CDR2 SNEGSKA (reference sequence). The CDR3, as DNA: TGCAGTGCTCCCGGGACAGGGACCTCAGATACGCAGTATTTT. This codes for CSAPGTGTSDTQYF.

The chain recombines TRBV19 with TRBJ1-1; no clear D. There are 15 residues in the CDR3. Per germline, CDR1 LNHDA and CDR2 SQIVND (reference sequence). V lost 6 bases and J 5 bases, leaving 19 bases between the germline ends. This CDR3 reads CASSVEGWSGTEAFF. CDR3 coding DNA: TGTGCCAGTAGCGTGGAGGGATGGTCGGGTACTGAAGCTTTCTTT.

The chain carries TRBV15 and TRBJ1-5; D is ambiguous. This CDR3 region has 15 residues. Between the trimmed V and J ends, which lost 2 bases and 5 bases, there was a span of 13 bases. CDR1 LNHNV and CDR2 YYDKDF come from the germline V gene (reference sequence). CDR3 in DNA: TGTGCCACCAGCAGACGGACCGGTCCCGATCAGCCCCAGCATTTT. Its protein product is CATSRRTGPDQPQHF.

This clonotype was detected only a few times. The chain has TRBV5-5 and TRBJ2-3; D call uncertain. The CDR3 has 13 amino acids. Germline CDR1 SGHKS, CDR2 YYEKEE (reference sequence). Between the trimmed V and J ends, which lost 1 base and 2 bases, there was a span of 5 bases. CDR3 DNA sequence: TGTGCCAGCAGCTTGTCCCTCACAGATACGCAGTATTTT. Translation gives CASSLSLTDTQYF.

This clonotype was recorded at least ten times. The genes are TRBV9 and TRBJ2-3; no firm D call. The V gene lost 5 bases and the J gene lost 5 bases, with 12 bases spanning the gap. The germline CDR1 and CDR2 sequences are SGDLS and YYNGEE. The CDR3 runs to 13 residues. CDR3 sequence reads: CASSPRSEDTQYF. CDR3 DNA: TGTGCCAGCAGTCCGAGGTCCGAAGATACGCAGTATTTT.

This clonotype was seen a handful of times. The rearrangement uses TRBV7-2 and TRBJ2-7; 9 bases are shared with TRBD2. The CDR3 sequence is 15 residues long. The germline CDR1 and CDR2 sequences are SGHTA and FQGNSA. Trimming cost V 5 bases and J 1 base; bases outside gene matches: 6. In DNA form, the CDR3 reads TGTGCCAGCAGCACCCAGCGGGGGGCGTCCTACGAGCAGTACTTC. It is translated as CASSTQRGASYEQYF.